Listed below are T cell receptor beta chains from one sample, sequenced in a study of regulatory T cells in long-lasting Graves disease. TCRdb reprocessed the multiplex PCR reads with MiXCR, giving one entry per CDR3 protein. The sample includes about 460,000 distinct CDR3 sequences, 13% to 15% of them seen just once. These sequences were also reported in another study, on T cells in Graves' hyperthyroidism and ophthalmopathy.

This sample comprised peripheral blood mononuclear cells (PBMCs), obtained at new diagnosis, from a patient treated with antithyroid drugs. All receptors derive from a woman in her forties or fifties with Graves disease. CDR3s include the opening cysteine and the closing phenylalanine or tryptophan. A D gene is named only where the DNA matches it firmly. Expanded clones are given a class, and other clones once, few, many or no size at all.

CDR3aa: CASSYEGTSGSKDGELFF; CDR3nt: TGTGCCAGCAGTTACGAAGGGACTAGCGGGAGTAAGGACGGGGAGCTGTTTTTT; d_gene: TRBD2; v_gene: TRBV6-5; abundance: many; j_gene: TRBJ2-2
CDR3aa: CASSQDVRDSNQPQHF; CDR3nt: TGCGCCAGCAGCCAAGATGTTAGGGATAGCAATCAGCCCCAGCATTTT; d_gene: NA; v_gene: TRBV4-1; abundance: NA; j_gene: TRBJ1-5
CDR3aa: CASSLHRDSLGNEQFF; CDR3nt: TGTGCCAGCAGCCTGCACCGGGACTCACTAGGCAATGAGCAGTTCTTC; d_gene: NA; v_gene: TRBV14; abundance: many; j_gene: TRBJ2-1
CDR3aa: CASSLKSRLAASTGELFF; CDR3nt: TGTGCCAGCAGCTTAAAGTCGCGACTAGCTGCCAGCACCGGGGAGCTGTTTTTT; d_gene: TRBD2; v_gene: TRBV7-8; abundance: few; j_gene: TRBJ2-2
CDR3aa: CASRSGLAGSFNEQFF; CDR3nt: TGTGCCAGCAGAAGCGGACTAGCGGGATCATTCAATGAGCAGTTCTTC; d_gene: TRBD2; v_gene: TRBV6-1; abundance: few; j_gene: TRBJ2-1
CDR3aa: CASSVTSGRAYVGGETQYF; CDR3nt: TGTGCCAGCAGCGTGACTAGCGGGAGGGCCTATGTGGGTGGGGAGACCCAGTACTTC; d_gene: TRBD2; v_gene: TRBV11-2; abundance: few; j_gene: TRBJ2-5
CDR3aa: CASSLVSSDRAGGYTF; CDR3nt: TGTGCCAGCAGTTTAGTGTCTTCCGACAGGGCTGGAGGCTACACCTTC; d_gene: TRBD1; v_gene: TRBV28; abundance: once; j_gene: TRBJ1-2
CDR3aa: CASSVLAGGGTEAFF; CDR3nt: TGTGCCAGCAGCGTGTTAGCAGGGGGTGGCACTGAAGCTTTCTTT; d_gene: TRBD1; v_gene: TRBV9; abundance: NA; j_gene: TRBJ1-1
CDR3aa: CSATASVERNEQFF; CDR3nt: TGCAGTGCCACCGCTAGCGTTGAGCGCAATGAGCAGTTCTTC; d_gene: NA; v_gene: TRBV20-1; abundance: many; j_gene: TRBJ2-1
CDR3aa: CASSVTASNTGELFF; CDR3nt: TGCGCCAGCAGCGTAACCGCATCGAACACCGGGGAGCTGTTTTTT; d_gene: NA; v_gene: TRBV5-1; abundance: many; j_gene: TRBJ2-2
CDR3aa: CASSEASGRFFQVYNEQFF; CDR3nt: TGTGCCAGCAGTGAGGCTAGCGGGAGGTTCTTTCAAGTATACAATGAGCAGTTCTTC; d_gene: TRBD2; v_gene: TRBV28; abundance: many; j_gene: TRBJ2-1
CDR3aa: CAWTWRKGVNTEAFF; CDR3nt: TGTGCCTGGACCTGGCGGAAAGGCGTGAACACTGAAGCTTTCTTT; d_gene: NA; v_gene: TRBV30; abundance: few; j_gene: TRBJ1-1
CDR3aa: CASSPSQGSSYNEQFF; CDR3nt: TGTGCCAGCAGTCCCTCCCAGGGAAGCTCCTACAATGAGCAGTTCTTC; d_gene: NA; v_gene: TRBV12-3/TRBV12-4; abundance: many; j_gene: TRBJ2-1